The clone carrying this TCR beta chain was detected only a few times. This sample was included in a study of T cells in Graves' hyperthyroidism and ophthalmopathy. The overall study: Initial diagnosis, before any treatment, was when peripheral blood was collected.

Exclusion of patients followed from uncontrolled infection, other autoimmune disease, pregnancy or lactation. PBMCs stemmed from approximately 10 ml fresh peripheral blood. This CDR3 contains 14 residues. Germline CDR1 is SGHTS and CDR2 is YDEGEE. The ends lost 3 bases at V and 5 bases at J; junction bases unmatched: 3. The source material, RNA transcripts, was used to amplify TCR beta CDR3 regions. Carried out on the TCR CDR3, a first-round RT-PCR used the HTBI primer set. MiXCR, applied by TCRdb to the multiplex PCR reads, yields one record per CDR3 protein. Here the sample spans roughly 750,000 distinct CDR3 sequences, 16% being singletons.

V usage is TRBV5-8 and J usage is TRBJ2-1; 9 nucleotides line up with TRBD2. Material for sequencing was blood. The receptor was isolated from a man aged 18-30 years with Graves' hyperthyroidism. CDR3 residues: CASSSIAGDNEQFF. CDR3 nucleotide sequence: TGTGCCAGCAGCTCCATAGCGGGGGACAATGAGCAGTTCTTC.